What follows describes a single T cell receptor beta chain. What it recognizes is unknown. The germline V gene has CDR1 MGHDK and CDR2 SYGVNS. V was pared by 8 bases and J by 7 bases, with 5 bases of the junction left unmatched. The CDR3 is 14 amino acids. Researchers reported sorting CD4+ naive, central memory, regulatory and stem cell-like memory cells via CD45RO/CCR7/CD25/CD127/CD95/CD27. The isolated RNA, all of it, was reverse transcribed, so expressed TCRB transcripts were what got sequenced. Profiled with immunoSEQ multiplex PCR; TCRdb holds only in-frame clones, not every one. The table records some 190,000 clones, 7.8% of them present only once. This sample is drawn from a study of beta chain features in type 1 diabetes. On the study more broadly: Healthy donors and patients showed comparable age, gender and cell yields. Examination of sorted cells across all samples involved about 100,000,000 cells. Study results and caveats: In all four CD4+ subsets, TCRB CDR3 length was significantly, moderately reduced in type 1 diabetes. Compared to healthy donors, patients appeared to have naive, central memory and Treg TCRB repertoires that were more alike.

The specimen sequenced was central memory CD4+ T cells from blood. This TCR was sampled from a middle-aged woman with type 1 diabetes. This sequence joins TRBV25-1 and TRBJ2-4, with 13 bases matching TRBD2. CDR3 bases: TGTGCCAGCGGGGGGACTAGCGGGAAGAACATTCAGTACTTC. Its translation is CASGGTSGKNIQYF.